This entry describes one TCR beta chain. This record comes from a study of blood T cell repertoires in COVID-19. Germline assignment: CDR1 SGHNT and CDR2 YYREEE (reference sequence). The CDR3 length is 15 residues. Trimming took 2 bases from V and 6 from J, leaving 14 bases between them. The protocol was immunoSEQ multiplex PCR, while the TCRdb copy is restricted to in-frame clones and leaves out a portion. The data show more than 350,000 clones, more than 80% seen once. The chain recombines TRBV5-4 with TRBJ2-2; the D gene is possibly TRBD2 (5 bases). Sequencing was carried out using PBMCs or T cells enriched from blood (not recorded which). This clonotype was obtained from a young man who had recovered from COVID-19. The CDR3 is CASSLNGVIAGELFF. The CDR3, as DNA: TGTGCCAGCAGCTTAAACGGGGTGATCGCCGGGGAGCTGTTTTTT.